This record concerns one T cell receptor (beta chain) sequence. Antigen unknown. Looked up from germline, CDR1 is SGHAT and CDR2 is FQNNGV. After removal of 5 bases from V and 1 base from J, the junction contained 14 bases not matched to a gene. This CDR3 spans 18 amino acids. The data were obtained in a study of cytomegalovirus exposure and HLA in healthy donors. Points from the study as a whole: Being productive about 90% or about 30% of the time was typical of most TCR beta V segments in an earlier analysis. Based on reports, TCR beta sequences accurately predicted HLA-A and HLA-B alleles for most subjects.

A multiplex PCR was run with 60 Vbeta primers and 13 Jbeta primers. Only in-frame clones appear in the TCRdb table, and some are missing; sequencing was by immunoSEQ multiplex PCR. The sample shows about 140,000 clones, about three quarters of them seen only once. The chain joins TRBV11-2 to TRBJ1-1, with 9 bases identical to TRBD1. The sequenced sample was PBMCs. The TCR was taken from a man between 35 and 55 years old in good health and CMV-seronegative. The CDR3 here is CASSVWGGDRDWNTEAFF. The CDR3 bases are TGTGCCAGCAGCGTCTGGGGCGGGGACAGGGATTGGAACACTGAAGCTTTCTTT.